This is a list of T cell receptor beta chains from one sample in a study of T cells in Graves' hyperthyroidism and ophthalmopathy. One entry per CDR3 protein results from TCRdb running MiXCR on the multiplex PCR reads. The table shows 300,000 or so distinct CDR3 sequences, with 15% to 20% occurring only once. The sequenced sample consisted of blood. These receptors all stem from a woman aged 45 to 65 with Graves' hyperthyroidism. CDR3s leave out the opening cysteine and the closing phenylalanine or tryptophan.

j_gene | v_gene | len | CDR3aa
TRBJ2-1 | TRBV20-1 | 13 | SARTGSGSYNERF
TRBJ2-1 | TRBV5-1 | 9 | ASSSGAGQF
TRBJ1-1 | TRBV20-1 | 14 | SAPTGGVRVNTEAF
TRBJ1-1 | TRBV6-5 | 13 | ASSYATGSNTEAF
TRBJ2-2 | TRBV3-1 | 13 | ASSRPGTNTGELF
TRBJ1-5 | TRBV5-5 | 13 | ASSLAPVSNQPQH
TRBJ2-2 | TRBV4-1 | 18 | ASSQEPRLAGGINTGELF
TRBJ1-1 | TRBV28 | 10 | ASHQSEGEAF
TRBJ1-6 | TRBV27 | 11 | ASSSAYNSPLH
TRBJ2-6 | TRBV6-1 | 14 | ASSETGASGANVLT
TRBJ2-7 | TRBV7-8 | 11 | ASSSEDYYEQY
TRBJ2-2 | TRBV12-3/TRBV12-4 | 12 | ASSFGTITGELF
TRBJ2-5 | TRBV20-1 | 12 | SARADWEQETQY
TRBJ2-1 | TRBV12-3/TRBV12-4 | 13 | ASSSRDPDTDEQF
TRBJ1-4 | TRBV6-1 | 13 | ASSNWGGANEKLF
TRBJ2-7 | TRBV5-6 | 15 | ASSSIPRTVNSYEQY
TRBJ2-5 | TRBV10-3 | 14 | AISESERGVQETQY
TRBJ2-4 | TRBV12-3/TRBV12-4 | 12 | ASSLASKRDIQY
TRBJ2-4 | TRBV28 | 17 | ASSHTPGLAGGDKNIQY
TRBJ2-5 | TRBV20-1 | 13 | SARGRGAVQETQY
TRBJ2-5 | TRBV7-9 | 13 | ASQNGRGHQETQY
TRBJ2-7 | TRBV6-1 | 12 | ASRPASGYYEQY
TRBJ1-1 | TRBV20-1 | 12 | SASRTGENTEAF
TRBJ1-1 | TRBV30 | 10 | AGDRGPNEAF
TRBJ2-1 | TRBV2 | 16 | ASSAGLAGGPGYNEQF
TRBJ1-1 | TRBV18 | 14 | ASSPKQGATNTEAF